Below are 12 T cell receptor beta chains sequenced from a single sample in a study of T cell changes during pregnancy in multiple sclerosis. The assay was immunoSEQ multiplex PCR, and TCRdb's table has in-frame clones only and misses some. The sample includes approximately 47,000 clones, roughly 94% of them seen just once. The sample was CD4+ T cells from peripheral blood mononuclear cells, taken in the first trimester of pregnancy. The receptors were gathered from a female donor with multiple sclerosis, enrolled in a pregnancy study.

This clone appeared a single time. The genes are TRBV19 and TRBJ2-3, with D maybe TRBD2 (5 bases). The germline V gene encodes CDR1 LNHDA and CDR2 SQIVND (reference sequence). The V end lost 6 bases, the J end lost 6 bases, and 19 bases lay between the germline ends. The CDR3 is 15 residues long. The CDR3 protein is CASRLGPGMGDTQYF. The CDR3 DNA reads TGTGCCAGTAGGTTAGGTCCGGGAATGGGGGATACGCAGTATTTT.

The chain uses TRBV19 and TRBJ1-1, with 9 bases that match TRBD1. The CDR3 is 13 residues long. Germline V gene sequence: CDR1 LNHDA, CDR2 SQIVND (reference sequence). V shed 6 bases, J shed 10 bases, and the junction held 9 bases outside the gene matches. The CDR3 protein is CASSRGTGLLAFF. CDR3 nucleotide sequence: TGTGCCAGTAGCCGCGGGACAGGGTTATTAGCTTTCTTT.

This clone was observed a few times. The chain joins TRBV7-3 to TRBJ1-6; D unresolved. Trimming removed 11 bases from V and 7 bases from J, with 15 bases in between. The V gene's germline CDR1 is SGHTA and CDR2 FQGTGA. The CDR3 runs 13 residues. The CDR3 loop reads CAPRGKPNSPLHF. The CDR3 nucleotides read TGTGCCCCCAGAGGAAAGCCCAATTCACCCCTCCACTTT.

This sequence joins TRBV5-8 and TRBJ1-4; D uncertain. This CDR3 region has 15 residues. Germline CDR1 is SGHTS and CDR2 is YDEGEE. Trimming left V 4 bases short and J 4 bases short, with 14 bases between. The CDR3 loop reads CASSIRSTDNEKLFF. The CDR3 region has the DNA TGTGCCAGCAGCATTAGGTCGACTGATAATGAAAAACTGTTTTTT. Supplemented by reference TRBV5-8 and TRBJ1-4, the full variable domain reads EAGVTQSPTHLIKTRGQQATLRCSPISGHTSVYWYQQALGLGLQFLLWYDEGEERNRGNFPPRFSGRQFPNYSSELNVNALELEDSALYLCASSIRSTDNEKLFFGSGTQLSVL.

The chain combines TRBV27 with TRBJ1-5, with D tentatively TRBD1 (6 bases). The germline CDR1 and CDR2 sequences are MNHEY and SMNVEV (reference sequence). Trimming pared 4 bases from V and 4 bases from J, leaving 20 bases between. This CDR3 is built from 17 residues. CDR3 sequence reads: CASSSSRTVLGNQPQHF. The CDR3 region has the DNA TGTGCCAGCAGTTCCTCTAGGACAGTACTCGGAAATCAGCCCCAGCATTTT.

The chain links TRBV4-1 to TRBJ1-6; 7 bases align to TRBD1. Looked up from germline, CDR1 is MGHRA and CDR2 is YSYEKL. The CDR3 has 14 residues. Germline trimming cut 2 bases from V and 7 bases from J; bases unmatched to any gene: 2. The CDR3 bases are TGCGCCAGCAGCCAACGCAGGGGGAATTCACCCCTCCACTTT. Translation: CASSQRRGNSPLHF.

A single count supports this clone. This CDR3 is CASSFGETQYF. In nucleotides, the CDR3 is TGTGCCAGCAGCTTCGGGGAGACCCAGTACTTC. The chain employs TRBV5-6 and TRBJ2-5; no reliable D call. V was pared by 2 bases and J by 5 bases, with 4 bases between. From germline, CDR1 is SGHDT and CDR2 YYEEEE. The CDR3 contains 11 residues.

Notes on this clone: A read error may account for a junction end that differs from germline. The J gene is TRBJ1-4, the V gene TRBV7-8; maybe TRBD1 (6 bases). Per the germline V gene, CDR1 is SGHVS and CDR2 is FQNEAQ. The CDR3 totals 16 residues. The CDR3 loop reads CASSLARQVPNGKLFF. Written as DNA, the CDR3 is TGTGCCAGCAGCTTAGCCCGACAGGTCCCCAATGGAAAACTGTTTTTT. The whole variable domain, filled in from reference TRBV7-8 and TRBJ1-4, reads GAGVSQSPRYKVAKRGQDVALRCDPISGHVSLFWYQQALGQGPEFLTYFQNEAQLDKSGLPSDRFFAERPEGSVSTLKIQRTQQEDSAVYLCASSLARQVPNGKLFFGSGTQLSVL.

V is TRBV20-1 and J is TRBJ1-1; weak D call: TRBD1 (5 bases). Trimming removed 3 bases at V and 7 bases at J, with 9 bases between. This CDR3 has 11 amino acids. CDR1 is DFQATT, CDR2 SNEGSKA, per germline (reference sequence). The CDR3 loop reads CSARTVSEAFF. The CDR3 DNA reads TGCAGTGCTAGGACAGTTAGTGAAGCTTTCTTT.

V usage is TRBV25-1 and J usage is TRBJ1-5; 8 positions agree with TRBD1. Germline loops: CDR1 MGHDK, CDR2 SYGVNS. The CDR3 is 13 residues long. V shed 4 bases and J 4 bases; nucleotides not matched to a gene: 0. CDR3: CASSGTGNQPQHF. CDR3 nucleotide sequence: TGTGCCAGCAGTGGGACAGGGAATCAGCCCCAGCATTTT.

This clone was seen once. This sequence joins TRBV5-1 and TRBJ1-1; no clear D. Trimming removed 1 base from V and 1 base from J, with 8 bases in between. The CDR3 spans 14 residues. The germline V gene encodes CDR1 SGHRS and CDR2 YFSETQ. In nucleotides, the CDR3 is TGCGCCAGCAGCTTGATAGGCGGGAACACTGAAGCTTTCTTT. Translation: CASSLIGGNTEAFF.

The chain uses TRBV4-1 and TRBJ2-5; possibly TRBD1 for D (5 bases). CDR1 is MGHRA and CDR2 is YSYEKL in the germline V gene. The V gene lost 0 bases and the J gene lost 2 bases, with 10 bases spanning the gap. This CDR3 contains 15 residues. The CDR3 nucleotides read TGCGCCAGCAGCCAAGATCAGACAGAACAAGAGACCCAGTACTTC. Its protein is CASSQDQTEQETQYF.